Listed below are T cell receptor beta chains from one sample, sequenced in a study of blood T cell repertoires in COVID-19. Data came from immunoSEQ multiplex PCR; TCRdb stores just in-frame clones and leaves some out. The table shows hundreds of thousands of clones, with about 87% occurring only once. Sequencing input: PBMCs or T cells enriched from blood (not recorded which). These receptors were obtained from a woman aged 50 to 60 who had recovered from COVID-19. Each CDR3 is given with its conserved first and last residue. Fields, in order: D gene, V gene, clone size, J gene, CDR3 protein, CDR3 DNA. D genes are given only for firm matches. Clone size, where shown, is once, few, many, or a class for clones that have expanded.

.,TRBV20-1,once,TRBJ2-3,CSASKSGDTQYF,TGCAGTGCTAGTAAGTCGGGAGATACGCAGTATTTT
.,TRBV7-2,.,TRBJ2-7,CASSSDTYEQYF,TGTGCCAGCAGCTCGGACACCTACGAGCAGTACTTC
TRBD1,TRBV5-1,.,TRBJ2-1,CASSPGQGIFNEQFF,TGCGCCAGCAGCCCTGGACAGGGTATCTTCAATGAGCAGTTCTTC
.,TRBV6-2/TRBV6-3,.,TRBJ2-2,CASSYSPKTGELFF,TGTGCCAGCAGTTACTCCCCAAAAACCGGGGAGCTGTTTTTT
TRBD1,TRBV9,.,TRBJ2-7,CASSIGQGTYEQYF,TGTGCCAGCAGCATCGGACAGGGGACATACGAGCAGTACTTC
.,TRBV6-2/TRBV6-3,.,TRBJ1-1,CASSYQGWGNTEAFF,TGTGCCAGCAGTTACCAGGGTTGGGGAAACACTGAAGCTTTCTTT
.,TRBV11-2,once,TRBJ1-1,CASSLRRAPGTEAFF,TGTGCCAGCAGCTTACGAAGAGCCCCAGGGACTGAAGCTTTCTTT
TRBD1,TRBV29-1,.,TRBJ2-3,CSVTRGTGGADTQYF,TGCAGCGTGACCCGGGGGACAGGGGGGGCAGATACGCAGTATTTT
.,TRBV7-2,.,TRBJ1-2,CASSADNRRANYGYTF,TGTGCCAGCAGCGCGGACAACAGGAGAGCTAACTATGGCTACACCTTC
.,TRBV11-2,.,TRBJ2-3,CASSLEPADTQYF,TGTGCCAGCAGCTTAGAGCCAGCAGATACGCAGTATTTT
TRBD2,TRBV11-2,.,TRBJ2-7,CASSPGTSGFSYEQYF,TGTGCCAGCAGCCCGGGGACTAGCGGGTTCTCCTACGAGCAGTACTTC
TRBD1,TRBV6-5,.,TRBJ1-4,CASSTGTGSEKLFF,TGTGCCAGCAGTACCGGGACAGGGAGTGAAAAACTGTTTTTT
.,TRBV24-1,.,TRBJ2-5,CATSLARGTQYF,TGTGCCACCAGCCTAGCCAGAGGGACCCAGTACTTC
.,TRBV19,few,TRBJ1-2,CASSIDRRYGYTF,TGTGCCAGTAGTATCGACAGGAGGTATGGCTACACCTTC
TRBD1,TRBV2,.,TRBJ1-5,CASSQQGVGNQPQHF,TGTGCCAGCAGCCAACAGGGGGTGGGCAATCAGCCCCAGCATTTT
TRBD1,TRBV5-6,.,TRBJ1-1,CASSLMYTGGTEAFF,TGTGCCAGCAGCTTGATGTATACAGGGGGCACTGAAGCTTTCTTT
TRBD1,TRBV29-1,.,TRBJ1-5,CSVGQGPGNQPQHF,TGCAGCGTAGGACAGGGTCCTGGCAATCAGCCCCAGCATTTT
.,TRBV29-1,.,TRBJ2-5,CSVEKPGRKTQYF,TGCAGCGTTGAAAAGCCGGGAAGAAAGACCCAGTACTTC
TRBD1,TRBV9,.,TRBJ2-7,CASSVGPPGTGPYEQYF,TGTGCCAGCAGCGTAGGCCCTCCCGGGACAGGGCCCTACGAGCAGTACTTC
.,TRBV28,.,TRBJ1-4,CASSRGGANEKLFF,TGTGCCAGCAGTCGTGGGGGGGCTAATGAAAAACTGTTTTTT
TRBD2,TRBV10-3,.,TRBJ2-1,CAISEPGGAGDYNEQFF,TGTGCCATCAGTGAGCCGGGGGGAGCGGGAGACTACAATGAGCAGTTCTTC
.,TRBV6-2/TRBV6-3,.,TRBJ1-2,CASSYSGAGGYGYTF,TGTGCCAGCAGTTACTCTGGTGCAGGAGGATATGGCTACACCTTC
TRBD1,TRBV6-5,.,TRBJ1-4,CASSYGTGENEKLFF,TGTGCCAGCAGTTACGGGACAGGGGAAAATGAAAAACTGTTTTTT
TRBD1,TRBV19,.,TRBJ1-5,CASSTVGTANQPQHF,TGTGCCAGTAGCACTGTGGGGACAGCTAATCAGCCCCAGCATTTT
.,TRBV5-6,.,TRBJ1-4,CASSVMGLYEKLFF,TGTGCCAGCAGTGTAATGGGCCTTTATGAAAAACTGTTTTTT
TRBD2,TRBV5-1,.,TRBJ2-1,CASSPIAGSYNEQFF,TGCGCCAGCAGCCCGATAGCGGGATCCTACAATGAGCAGTTCTTC
TRBD2,TRBV28,.,TRBJ2-2,CASIGSGRTGELFF,TGTGCCAGCATCGGTAGCGGGAGGACCGGGGAGCTGTTTTTT
.,TRBV30,.,TRBJ1-3,CAWTLGGTSGNTIYF,TGTGCCTGGACCCTAGGGGGAACCTCTGGAAACACCATATATTTT
TRBD1,TRBV4-1,.,TRBJ1-4,CASSQADRGLTNEKLFF,TGCGCCAGCAGCCAAGCGGACAGGGGGCTAACTAATGAAAAACTGTTTTTT
.,TRBV29-1,.,TRBJ1-1,CSGTGSNTEAFF,TGCAGCGGTACAGGGTCGAACACTGAAGCTTTCTTT
.,TRBV18,.,TRBJ2-5,CASSPERMAGIETQYF,TGTGCCAGCTCACCCGAGCGAATGGCAGGGATAGAGACCCAGTACTTC
TRBD1,TRBV15,.,TRBJ2-7,CATSRGGTGTYEQYF,TGTGCCACCAGCAGGGGAGGGACAGGGACCTACGAGCAGTACTTC
TRBD1,TRBV28,.,TRBJ1-2,CASSLPLRTGTAGYTF,TGTGCCAGCAGTTTGCCCTTAAGGACCGGGACAGCGGGCTACACCTTC
.,TRBV18,few,TRBJ2-7,CASSTVRDTEQYF,TGTGCCAGCTCAACAGTCCGGGACACCGAGCAGTACTTC
TRBD2,TRBV7-8,.,TRBJ2-3,CASRQSGATDTQYF,TGTGCCAGCCGACAGAGCGGGGCTACAGATACGCAGTATTTT
TRBD1,TRBV5-1,.,TRBJ1-4,CASSLTGGSGEKLFF,TGCGCCAGCAGCTTGACAGGGGGCTCAGGGGAAAAACTGTTTTTT
TRBD1,TRBV5-5,.,TRBJ1-4,CASRRTGNTNEKLFF,TGTGCCAGCAGGAGGACAGGGAACACTAATGAAAAACTGTTTTTT
TRBD1,TRBV19,.,TRBJ1-2,CASSPDRGPGYTF,TGTGCCAGTAGTCCCGACAGGGGCCCCGGCTACACCTTC
TRBD1,TRBV11-2,once,TRBJ1-3,CASTPGTGNGNTIYF,TGTGCCAGCACCCCAGGGACAGGCAATGGAAACACCATATATTTT
.,TRBV24-1,.,TRBJ1-4,CATSDKDLSRGEKLFF,TGTGCCACCAGTGACAAGGACCTCTCCAGGGGCGAAAAACTGTTTTTT
TRBD2,TRBV7-6,.,TRBJ2-1,CASSTTSGTSTEQFF,TGTGCCAGCAGCACGACTAGCGGGACCTCTACCGAGCAGTTCTTC
TRBD2,TRBV9,few,TRBJ2-7,CASSIGTSDSYEQYF,TGTGCCAGCAGCATCGGGACTAGCGACTCCTACGAGCAGTACTTC
TRBD1,TRBV10-3,.,TRBJ2-7,CAISESVGTGGNEQYF,TGTGCCATCAGTGAGTCGGTAGGGACAGGAGGGAACGAGCAGTACTTC
.,TRBV6-5,.,TRBJ1-3,CASSYLRGSGNTIYF,TGTGCCAGCAGTTACCTAAGGGGTTCGGGAAACACCATATATTTT
TRBD1,TRBV18,.,TRBJ1-2,CASSPRQGDGYTF,TGTGCCAGCTCGCCACGACAGGGGGATGGCTACACCTTC
.,TRBV11-2,.,TRBJ2-3,CASSLDRAGDTQYF,TGTGCCAGCAGCTTAGACAGGGCGGGGGATACGCAGTATTTT
.,TRBV18,.,TRBJ1-1,CASSRTGTSSTEAFF,TGTGCCAGCTCACGTACCGGGACATCTTCTACTGAAGCTTTCTTT